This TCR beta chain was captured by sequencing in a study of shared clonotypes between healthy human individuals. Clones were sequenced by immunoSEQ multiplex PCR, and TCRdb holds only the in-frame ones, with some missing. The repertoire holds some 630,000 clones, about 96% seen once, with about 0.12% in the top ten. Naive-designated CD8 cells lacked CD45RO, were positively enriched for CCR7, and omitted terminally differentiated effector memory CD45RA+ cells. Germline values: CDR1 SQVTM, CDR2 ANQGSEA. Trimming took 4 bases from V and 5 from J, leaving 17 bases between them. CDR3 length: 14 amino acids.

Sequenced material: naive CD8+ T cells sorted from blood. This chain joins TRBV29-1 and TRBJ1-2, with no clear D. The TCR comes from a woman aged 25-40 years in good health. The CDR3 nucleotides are TGCAGCGTTGGTTTCTACGGTAACGGGTATGGCTACACCTTC. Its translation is CSVGFYGNGYGYTF.